The 29 T cell receptor beta chains reported below all come from one sample, sequenced in a study of CD8+ T cells in alopecia areata. Treatment reported: oral pan-JAK inhibitor, 5-10 mg twice daily. Investigators isolated RNA and reverse transcribed it into cDNA to act as the sequencing template. Only in-frame clones appear in the TCRdb table, and some are missing; sequencing was by immunoSEQ multiplex PCR. The table includes about 120,000 clones, more than 40% detected once. The sequencing here drew on CD4+ T cells sorted from blood, taken at week 4, from a patient treated with tofacitinib. Source of these receptors: a human donor with alopecia areata.

The chain has TRBV25-1 and TRBJ2-3; TRBD2 matches 7 bases. CDR1 and CDR2 (germline): MGHDK, SYGVNS. Losses at the gene ends were 6 bases for V and 5 bases for J; bases not matched to a gene: 8. CDR3 length equals 14 residues. In DNA form, the CDR3 reads TGTGCCAGCAGCCCACACGGCGGGGGAGATACGCAGTATTTT. Translating gives CASSPHGGGDTQYF.

The rearrangement uses TRBV29-1 and TRBJ1-2; D possibly corresponds to TRBD1 (6 bases). The germline V gene has CDR1 SQVTM and CDR2 ANQGSEA. V was trimmed by 7 bases and J by 7 bases, leaving 13 bases between them. CDR3 size: 11 residues. CDR3 sequence (DNA): TGCAGCGGAACAGGGCCTATTGGCTACACCTTC. Protein product: CSGTGPIGYTF.

This chain uses TRBV29-1 with TRBJ1-2, with D perhaps matching TRBD1 (6 bases). The V and J ends lost 7 bases and 4 bases respectively, with 34 bases between them. The germline CDR1 and CDR2 sequences are SQVTM and ANQGSEA. The CDR3 length is 19 residues. This CDR3 reads CSAHDLRGTGPTSSYGYTF. Here the CDR3 DNA reads TGCAGCGCCCACGATCTAAGAGGCACAGGGCCTACATCCAGCTATGGCTACACCTTC.

V is TRBV13 and J is TRBJ1-1; no reliable D call. Trimming removed 1 base at V and 1 base at J, with 10 bases between. The CDR3 runs to 15 residues. CDR1 PRHDT and CDR2 FYEKMQ come from the germline V gene (reference sequence). The chain's CDR3 is CASSLAAGKNTEAFF. CDR3 DNA sequence: TGTGCCAGCAGCTTAGCGGCAGGAAAGAACACTGAAGCTTTCTTT.

The CDR3 reads CASSQVGVPGRAQHF. The CDR3 nucleotides are TGCGCCAGCAGCCAAGTTGGGGTTCCAGGTCGGGCCCAGCATTTT. The chain employs TRBV4-1 and TRBJ1-5; D is undetermined. The CDR3 totals 15 residues. CDR1 and CDR2 from the germline V gene are MGHRA and YSYEKL. The V and J ends lost 1 base and 11 bases respectively, with 18 bases between them.

This chain joins TRBV4-1 and TRBJ2-2, with D possibly being TRBD1 (6 bases). Looked up from germline, CDR1 is MGHRA and CDR2 is YSYEKL. V was cut by 3 bases and J by 6 bases, with 14 bases left in between. The CDR3 loop spans 15 amino acids. The CDR3 DNA follows: TGCGCCAGCAGCCATCCACAGGGCAGGGCCGGGGAGCTGTTTTTT. Protein sequence: CASSHPQGRAGELFF.

The chain couples TRBV27 to TRBJ1-6; 9 nucleotides align to TRBD1. J gave up 7 bases and V 6 bases, and 1 base lay outside the gene matches. The CDR3 runs to 13 residues. CDR1 is MNHEY and CDR2 is SMNVEV in the germline V gene (reference sequence). The CDR3 DNA is TGTGCCAGCAGGGACAGGGGAAATTCACCCCTCCACTTT. As protein: CASRDRGNSPLHF.

The sample holds a few counts of this clone. The chain has TRBV7-9 and TRBJ2-1; D perhaps matches TRBD2 (5 bases). Germline assignment: CDR1 SEHNR and CDR2 FQNEAQ (reference sequence). Deletions cut 6 bases from V and 10 bases from J, with 19 bases between. The CDR3 covers 14 residues. Written as DNA, the CDR3 is TGTGCCAGCAGTTCCGCCGACGGGGTTAAAGAGCAGTTCTTC. Its translation is CASSSADGVKEQFF.

A single count supports this clone. The V and J genes are TRBV10-3 and TRBJ1-6; 7 bases agree with TRBD1. Per the germline V gene, CDR1 is ENHRY and CDR2 is SYGVKD. Unmatched junction bases numbered 5, after V lost 3 bases and J lost 9 bases. The CDR3 is 14 residues long. CDR3 sequence (DNA): TGTGCCATCAGTGATCTAGGGGGCGGTTCACCCCTCCACTTT. It is translated as CAISDLGGGSPLHF.

The chain employs TRBV7-2 and TRBJ2-7; 9 nucleotides agree with TRBD1. Germline-derived CDR1 and CDR2 are SGHTA and FQGNSA. The CDR3 runs to 15 residues. J was trimmed by 4 bases and V by 5 bases; bases with no gene match: 9. The CDR3 protein is CASSLRDRVLYEQYF. The CDR3 bases are TGTGCCAGCAGCCTCCGGGACAGGGTGTTGTACGAGCAGTACTTC.

The chain combines TRBV6-5 with TRBJ1-2; 8 nucleotides agree with TRBD1. This CDR3 is 14 amino acids long. The trim removed 5 bases at V and 4 bases at J, leaving 6 bases unmatched. Germline loops: CDR1 MNHEY, CDR2 SVGAGI. The CDR3 DNA reads as TGTGCCAGCAGTCCAGGACAGGGAGGCTATGGCTACACCTTC. Its translation is CASSPGQGGYGYTF.

A few counts support this clone. The CDR3 region is CASSLGSQREQYF. CDR3 sequence (DNA): TGTGCCAGCAGCTTAGGGAGTCAAAGGGAGCAGTACTTC. The chain employs TRBV7-9 and TRBJ2-7, with unresolved D. Germline loops: CDR1 SEHNR, CDR2 FQNEAQ (reference sequence). V lost 1 base to trimming and J lost 7 bases, with 11 bases between them. The length of the CDR3 is 13 residues.

This clone has more than one count but fewer than ten. This chain joins TRBV7-2 and TRBJ2-2; 14 bases map to TRBD2. The CDR3 has 18 amino acids. Trimming took 2 bases from V and 7 from J; bases not matched to a gene: 9. Germline assignment: CDR1 SGHTA and CDR2 FQGNSA. The CDR3: CASSLLGIGTSGSGELFF. The CDR3 DNA reads TGTGCCAGCAGCTTATTGGGCATTGGGACTAGCGGGAGCGGGGAGCTGTTTTTT.

The chain carries TRBV6-5 and TRBJ2-3; a weak D match, TRBD2 (6 bases). CDR1 MNHEY and CDR2 SVGAGI come from the germline V gene. The V and J ends lost 2 bases and 5 bases respectively, with 8 bases between them. The CDR3 loop spans 13 amino acids. CDR3 bases: TGTGCCAGCAGTTACCGGCGGGAAGATACGCAGTATTTT. Its protein product is CASSYRREDTQYF.

V is TRBV2 and J is TRBJ1-2, with 12 nucleotides matching TRBD1. Trimming took 8 bases from V and 8 from J; bases not matched to a gene: 9. The CDR3 is made up of 14 amino acids. Germline assignment: CDR1 SNHLY and CDR2 FYNNEI. The CDR3 here is CASVPGQGARGYTF. The CDR3 DNA reads as TGTGCCAGCGTCCCGGGACAGGGGGCAAGGGGCTACACCTTC.

The chain uses TRBV5-1 and TRBJ2-7; 7 bases agree with TRBD1. The CDR3 extends over 15 amino acids. In germline, CDR1 is SGHRS, CDR2 YFSETQ. J lost 5 bases, V lost 4 bases, and 12 bases had no gene match. Here the CDR3 reads CASSLTGTVSHEQYF. Written as DNA, the CDR3 is TGCGCCAGCAGCCTAACCGGGACAGTTTCCCACGAGCAGTACTTC.

CDR3 DNA: TGTGCCAGCACGACGGAGTATAATTCACCCCTCCACTTT. Translation: CASTTEYNSPLHF. The rearrangement uses TRBV28 and TRBJ1-6; no definite D call. Trimming took off 7 bases at V and 4 bases at J, with 8 bases between the two ends. Germline-derived CDR1 and CDR2 are MDHEN and SYDVKM. This CDR3 comprises 13 residues.

CDR3 sequence (DNA): TGCAGCTTACGTTGGGGGGGCGTCGGTGAAGCTTTCTTT. As protein: CSLRWGGVGEAFF. The rearrangement joins TRBV29-1 to TRBJ1-1; tentative D call: TRBD1 (6 bases). The CDR3 runs 13 residues. The ends were cut back, 8 bases at V and 7 bases at J, with 20 bases in the middle. Germline lookup yields CDR1 SQVTM and CDR2 ANQGSEA.

This clone came up a few times. V and J are TRBV30 and TRBJ2-1; 16 bases are a match to TRBD2. The germline V gene encodes CDR1 GTSNPN and CDR2 SVGIG (reference sequence). V trimming: 5 bases; J trimming: 11 bases; junction bases outside the gene matches: 6. The CDR3 runs to 14 residues. The CDR3 DNA reads as TGTGCCTGGGCCGGGACTAGCGGGGGGGGGCAGCAGTTCTTC. It specifies CAWAGTSGGGQQFF.

The chain links TRBV30 to TRBJ2-7; 9 nucleotides align to TRBD1. The CDR3 has 14 amino acids. The V and J ends lost 6 bases and 2 bases, in that order; junction bases with no gene match: 8. From germline, CDR1 is GTSNPN and CDR2 SVGIG (reference sequence). The DNA for the CDR3 is TGTGCCTGCAAAGGACAGGGGAATCCCTACGAGCAGTACTTC. Its protein product is CACKGQGNPYEQYF. Drawing the rest from reference TRBV30 and TRBJ2-7, the complete variable domain is SQTIHQWPATLVQPVGSPLSLECTVEGTSNPNLYWYRQAAGRGLQLLFYSVGIGQISSEVPQNLSASRPQDRQFILSSKKLLLSDSGFYLCACKGQGNPYEQYFGPGTRLTVT.

The chain uses TRBV6-6 and TRBJ1-1; perhaps TRBD1 as D (6 bases). With 6 bases removed from V and 1 base from J, the gap between germline ends came to 12 bases. This CDR3 comprises 14 residues. Germline CDR1 and CDR2: MNHNY and SVGAGI (reference sequence). The CDR3 reads CASRQRGTNTEAFF. The CDR3 nucleotides read TGTGCCAGCAGACAGAGGGGGACGAACACTGAAGCTTTCTTT.

This chain connects TRBV5-1 to TRBJ2-1; 14 bases align to TRBD2. Trimming at V came to 6 bases and at J to 0 bases, leaving 5 bases not matched to a gene. Germline-derived CDR1 and CDR2 are SGHRS and YFSETQ. The length of the CDR3 is 17 residues. The CDR3 DNA follows: TGCGCCAGCATGACTAGCGGGGGGGCGAGCTCCTACAATGAGCAGTTCTTC. It translates to CASMTSGGASSYNEQFF.

The chain links TRBV25-1 to TRBJ2-5, with D perhaps TRBD1 (5 bases). The CDR3 runs to 14 residues. Germline CDR1 and CDR2: MGHDK and SYGVNS. The V gene lost 4 bases and the J gene lost 2 bases, with 11 bases spanning the gap. The CDR3 DNA reads TGTGCCAGCAGTGGAAGACAGAATCAAGAGACCCAGTACTTC. Translating it yields CASSGRQNQETQYF.

The chain links TRBV5-1 to TRBJ1-1; D gene uncertain. Trimming cost V 2 bases and J 1 base, with 3 bases left between them. Germline V gene sequence: CDR1 SGHRS, CDR2 YFSETQ. This CDR3 comprises 12 residues. The CDR3 loop reads CASSLQNTEAFF. CDR3 nucleotides: TGCGCCAGCAGCTTACAGAACACTGAAGCTTTCTTT. Based on the CDR3 plus reference TRBV5-1 and TRBJ1-1, the full variable domain is KAGVTQTPRYLIKTRGQQVTLSCSPISGHRSVSWYQQTPGQGLQFLFEYFSETQRNKGNFPGRFSGRQFSNSRSEMNVSTLELGDSALYLCASSLQNTEAFFGQGTRLTVV.

V usage is TRBV19 and J usage is TRBJ1-1; 10 nucleotides match TRBD1. V lost 6 bases and J lost 0; bases outside the gene matches: 7. The CDR3 totals 16 residues. The germline CDR1 and CDR2 sequences are LNHDA and SQIVND (reference sequence). The CDR3 is CASRRQGARMNTEAFF. The CDR3, as DNA: TGTGCCAGTAGACGACAGGGGGCAAGGATGAACACTGAAGCTTTCTTT.

V gene TRBV5-1 combines with J gene TRBJ1-1; possible D gene TRBD1, 6 bases. In germline, CDR1 is SGHRS, CDR2 YFSETQ. Trimming took off 4 bases at V and 1 base at J, with 20 bases between the two ends. The CDR3 length is 17 residues. Written as DNA, the CDR3 is TGCGCCAGCAGCACCTCCCTCCTTCGGGGGGCGAACACTGAAGCTTTCTTT. Translated, it gives CASSTSLLRGANTEAFF.

J is TRBJ2-3 and V is TRBV2; D is possibly TRBD2 (6 bases). The V and J ends lost 6 bases and 0 bases respectively, with 13 bases between them. The length of the CDR3 is 15 residues. Germline V gene lookup returns CDR1 SNHLY and CDR2 FYNNEI. CDR3 sequence: CASSRRATSTDTQYF. In nucleotides, the CDR3 is TGTGCCAGCAGCCGGAGGGCGACTAGCACAGATACGCAGTATTTT.

CDR3 in amino acids: CASSPSIGDYEQYF. The CDR3 bases are TGTGCCAGCTCACCGTCAATAGGGGACTACGAGCAGTACTTC. The chain combines TRBV18 with TRBJ2-7; a possible D gene is TRBD1 (5 bases). This CDR3 spans 14 amino acids. From germline, CDR1 is KGHSH and CDR2 LQKENI. V dropped 3 bases and J dropped 3 bases, with 12 bases sitting between them.

The rearrangement links TRBV29-1 to TRBJ1-5, with TRBD1 as a possible D gene (6 bases). The CDR3 totals 13 residues. Between the trimmed V and J ends, which lost 6 bases and 3 bases, there was a span of 12 bases. CDR1 SQVTM and CDR2 ANQGSEA come from the germline V gene. The CDR3 sequence: CSVAGAANQPQHF. The CDR3 nucleotides are TGCAGCGTGGCGGGGGCGGCCAATCAGCCCCAGCATTTT.